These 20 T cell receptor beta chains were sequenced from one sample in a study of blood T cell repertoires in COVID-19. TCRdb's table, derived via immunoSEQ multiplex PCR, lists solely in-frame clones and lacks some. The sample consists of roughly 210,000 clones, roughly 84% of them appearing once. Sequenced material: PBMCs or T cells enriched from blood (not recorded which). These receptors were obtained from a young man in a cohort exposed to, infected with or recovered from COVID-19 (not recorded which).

The CDR3 loop is CASSPDRAKNIQYF. CDR3 bases: TGTGCCAGCAGTCCGGACAGGGCCAAAAACATTCAGTACTTC. The chain recombines TRBV6-5 with TRBJ2-4; 7 positions match TRBD1. With 5 bases clipped from V and 1 base from J, the junction kept 2 bases outside the gene matches. The germline V gene has CDR1 MNHEY and CDR2 SVGAGI. This CDR3 comprises 14 residues.

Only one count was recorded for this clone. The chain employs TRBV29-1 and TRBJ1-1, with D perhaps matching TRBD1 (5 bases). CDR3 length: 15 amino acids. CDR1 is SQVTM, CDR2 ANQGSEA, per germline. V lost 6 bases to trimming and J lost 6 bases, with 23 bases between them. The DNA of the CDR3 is TGCAGCGTCCAGGGAGGGTCGGGGATTCATGCTGAAGCTTTCTTT. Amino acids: CSVQGGSGIHAEAFF.

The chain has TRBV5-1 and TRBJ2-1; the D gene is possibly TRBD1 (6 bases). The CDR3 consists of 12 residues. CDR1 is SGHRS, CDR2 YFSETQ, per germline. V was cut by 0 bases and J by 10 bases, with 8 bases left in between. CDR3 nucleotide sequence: TGCGCCAGCAGCTTGGCCGGGACAGAGCAGTTCTTC. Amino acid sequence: CASSLAGTEQFF.

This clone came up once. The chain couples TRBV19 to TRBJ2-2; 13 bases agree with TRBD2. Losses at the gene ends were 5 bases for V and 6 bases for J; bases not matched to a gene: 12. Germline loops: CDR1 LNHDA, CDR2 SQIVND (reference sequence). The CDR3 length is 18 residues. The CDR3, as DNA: TGTGCCAGTAGTCCCCAGACTAGCGGGAGGATAGCCCCCGGGGAGCTGTTTTTT. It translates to CASSPQTSGRIAPGELFF.

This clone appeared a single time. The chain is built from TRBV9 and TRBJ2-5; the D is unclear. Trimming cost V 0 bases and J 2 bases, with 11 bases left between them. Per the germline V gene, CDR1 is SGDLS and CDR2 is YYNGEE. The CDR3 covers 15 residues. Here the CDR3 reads CASSVDRSTQETQYF. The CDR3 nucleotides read TGTGCCAGCAGCGTAGATCGGTCGACACAAGAGACCCAGTACTTC.

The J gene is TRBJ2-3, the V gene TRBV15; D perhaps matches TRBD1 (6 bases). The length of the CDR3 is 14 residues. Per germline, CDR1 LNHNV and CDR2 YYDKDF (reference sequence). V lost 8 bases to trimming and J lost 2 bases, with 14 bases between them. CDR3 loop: CATRRQEITDTQYF. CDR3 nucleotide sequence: TGTGCCACCCGTAGACAGGAGATCACAGATACGCAGTATTTT. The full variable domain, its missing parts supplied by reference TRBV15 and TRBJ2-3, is DAMVIQNPRYQVTQFGKPVTLSCSQTLNHNVMYWYQQKSSQAPKLLFHYYDKDFNNEADTPDNFQSRRPNTSFCFLDIRSPGLGDTAMYLCATRRQEITDTQYFGPGTRLTVL.

The CDR3 loop reads CASSSPTSNEQYF. CDR3 nucleotides: TGCGCCAGCAGCTCCCCGACTAGTAACGAGCAGTACTTC. The rearrangement uses TRBV5-1 and TRBJ2-7; D is possibly TRBD2 (6 bases). The CDR3 spans 13 residues. V shed 3 bases and J shed 5 bases, with 12 bases lying between them. Germline lookup yields CDR1 SGHRS and CDR2 YFSETQ.

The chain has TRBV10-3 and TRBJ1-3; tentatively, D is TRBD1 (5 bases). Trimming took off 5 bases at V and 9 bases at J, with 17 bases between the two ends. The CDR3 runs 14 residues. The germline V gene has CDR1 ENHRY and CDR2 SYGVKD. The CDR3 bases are TGTGCCATCAGTCAGCTAGGGGATTTCAGCACCATATATTTT. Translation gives CAISQLGDFSTIYF.

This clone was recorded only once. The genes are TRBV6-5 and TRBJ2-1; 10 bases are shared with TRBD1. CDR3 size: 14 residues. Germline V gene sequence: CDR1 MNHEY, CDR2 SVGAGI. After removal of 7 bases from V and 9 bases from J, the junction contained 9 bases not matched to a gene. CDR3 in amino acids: CASIADRGQGEQFF. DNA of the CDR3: TGTGCCAGCATTGCCGACAGGGGGCAAGGTGAGCAGTTCTTC.

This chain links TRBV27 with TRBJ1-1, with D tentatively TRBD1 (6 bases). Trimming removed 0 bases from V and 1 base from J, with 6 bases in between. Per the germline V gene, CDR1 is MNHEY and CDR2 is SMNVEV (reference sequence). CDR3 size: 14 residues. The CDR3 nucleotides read TGTGCCAGCAGTTTATCGACAGGGAACACTGAAGCTTTCTTT. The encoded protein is CASSLSTGNTEAFF.

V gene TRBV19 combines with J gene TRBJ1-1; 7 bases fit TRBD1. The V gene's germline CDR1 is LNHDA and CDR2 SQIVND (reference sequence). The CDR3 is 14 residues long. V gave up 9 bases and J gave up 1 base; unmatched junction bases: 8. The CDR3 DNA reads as TGTGCCAGCCTAGGGGGACAGAGGAACACTGAAGCTTTCTTT. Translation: CASLGGQRNTEAFF. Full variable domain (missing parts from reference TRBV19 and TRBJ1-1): DGGITQSPKYLFRKEGQNVTLSCEQNLNHDAMYWYRQDPGQGLRLIYYSQIVNDFQKGDIAEGYSVSREKKESFPLTVTSAQKNPTAFYLCASLGGQRNTEAFFGQGTRLTVV.

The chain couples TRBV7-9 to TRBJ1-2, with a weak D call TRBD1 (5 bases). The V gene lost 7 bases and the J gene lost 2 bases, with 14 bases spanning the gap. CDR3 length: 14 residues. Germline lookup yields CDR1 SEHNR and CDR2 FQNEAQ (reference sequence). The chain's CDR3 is CASTLLGGNYGYTF. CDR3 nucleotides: TGTGCCAGCACCTTGCTTGGGGGGAACTATGGCTACACCTTC. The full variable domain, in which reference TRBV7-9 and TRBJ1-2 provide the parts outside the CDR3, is DTGVSQNPRHKITKRGQNVTFRCDPISEHNRLYWYRQTLGQGPEFLTYFQNEAQLEKSRLLSDRFSAERPKGSFSTLEIQRTEQGDSAMYLCASTLLGGNYGYTFGSGTRLTVV.

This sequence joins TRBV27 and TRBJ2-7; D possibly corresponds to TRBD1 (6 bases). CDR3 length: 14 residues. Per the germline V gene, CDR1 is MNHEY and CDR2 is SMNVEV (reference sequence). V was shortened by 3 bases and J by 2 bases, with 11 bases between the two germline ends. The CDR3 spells CASSFGQGTYEQYF. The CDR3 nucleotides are TGTGCCAGCAGTTTTGGTCAGGGGACCTACGAGCAGTACTTC.

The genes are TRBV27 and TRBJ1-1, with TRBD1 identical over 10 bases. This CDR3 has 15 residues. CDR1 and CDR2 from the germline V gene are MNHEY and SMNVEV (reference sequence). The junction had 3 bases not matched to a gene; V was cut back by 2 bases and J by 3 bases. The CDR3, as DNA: TGTGCCAGCAGTTTAGGACAGGGGGTCGACACTGAAGCTTTCTTT. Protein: CASSLGQGVDTEAFF.

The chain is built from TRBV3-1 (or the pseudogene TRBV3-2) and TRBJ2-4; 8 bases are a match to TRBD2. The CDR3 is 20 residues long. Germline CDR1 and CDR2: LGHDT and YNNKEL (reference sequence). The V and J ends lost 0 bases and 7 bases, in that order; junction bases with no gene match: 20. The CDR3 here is CASSQESLSGAGGWVNIQYF. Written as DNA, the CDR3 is TGTGCCAGCAGCCAAGAGAGTCTTAGCGGGGCCGGCGGTTGGGTGAACATTCAGTACTTC.

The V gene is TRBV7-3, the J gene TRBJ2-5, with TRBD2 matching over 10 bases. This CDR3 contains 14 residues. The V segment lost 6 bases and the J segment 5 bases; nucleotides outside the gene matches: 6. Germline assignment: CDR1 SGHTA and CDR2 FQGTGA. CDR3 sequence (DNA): TGTGCCAGCAGTCTAGCGGGAGTTGGGGAGACCCAGTACTTC. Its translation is CASSLAGVGETQYF.

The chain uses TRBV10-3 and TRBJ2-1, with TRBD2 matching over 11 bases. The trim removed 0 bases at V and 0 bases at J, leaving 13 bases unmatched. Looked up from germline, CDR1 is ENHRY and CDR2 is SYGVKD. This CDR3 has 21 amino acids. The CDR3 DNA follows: TGTGCCATCAGTGAGTCCCTACTAGCGGGGGAACGAGGGAACTCCTACAATGAGCAGTTCTTC. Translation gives CAISESLLAGERGNSYNEQFF.

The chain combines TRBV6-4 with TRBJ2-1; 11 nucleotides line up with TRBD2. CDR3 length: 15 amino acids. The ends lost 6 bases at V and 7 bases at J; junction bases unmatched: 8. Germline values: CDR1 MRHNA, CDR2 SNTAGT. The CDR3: CASSALAGGRNEQFF. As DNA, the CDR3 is TGTGCCAGCAGCGCCCTAGCGGGAGGTCGGAATGAGCAGTTCTTC.

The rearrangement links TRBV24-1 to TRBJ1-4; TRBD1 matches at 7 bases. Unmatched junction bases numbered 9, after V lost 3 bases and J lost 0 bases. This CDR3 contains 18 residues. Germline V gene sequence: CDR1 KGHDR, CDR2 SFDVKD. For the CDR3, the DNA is TGTGCCACCAGTGATCCCGGCGGCAGGGGGGCAACTAATGAAAAACTGTTTTTT. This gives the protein CATSDPGGRGATNEKLFF.

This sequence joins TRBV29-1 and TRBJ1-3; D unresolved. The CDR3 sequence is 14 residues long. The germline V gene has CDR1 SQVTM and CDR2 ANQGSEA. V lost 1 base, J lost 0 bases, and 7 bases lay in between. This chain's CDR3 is CSVEVARSGNTIYF. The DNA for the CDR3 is TGCAGCGTTGAAGTTGCGCGCTCTGGAAACACCATATATTTT.